This T cell receptor (beta chain) was retrieved from a study of cytomegalovirus exposure and HLA in healthy donors. A word on this clone: Its cognate antigen is unknown.

Findings and limits, study-wide: In a later analysis, parvovirus B19, influenza, CMV and Epstein-Barr virus appeared linked to several top co-occurrence clusters. According to an earlier analysis, most TCR beta V segments yielded productive rearrangements about 87% or about 30% of the time. Among immune exposure information, only CMV serostatus was available.

CDR1 is SGHTA, CDR2 FQGNSA, per germline. Trimming left V 0 bases short and J 3 bases short, with 12 bases between. The CDR3 length is 15 residues. The PCR used 60 Vbeta and 13 Jbeta primers. Measured with immunoSEQ multiplex PCR; TCRdb has only the in-frame clones, and not every one. There are about 97,000 clones in the sample; 60% to 75% occur only once, and 1.5% to 2% lies in the top ten. Sequencing was performed on PBMCs. The chain recombines TRBV7-2 with TRBJ2-7; D might be TRBD2 (6 bases). The TCR was taken from a woman aged 40 to 50 in good health and CMV-seronegative. The CDR3 reads CASSLAWGVGYEQYF. CDR3 DNA sequence: TGTGCCAGCAGCTTAGCGTGGGGGGTCGGCTACGAGCAGTACTTC.